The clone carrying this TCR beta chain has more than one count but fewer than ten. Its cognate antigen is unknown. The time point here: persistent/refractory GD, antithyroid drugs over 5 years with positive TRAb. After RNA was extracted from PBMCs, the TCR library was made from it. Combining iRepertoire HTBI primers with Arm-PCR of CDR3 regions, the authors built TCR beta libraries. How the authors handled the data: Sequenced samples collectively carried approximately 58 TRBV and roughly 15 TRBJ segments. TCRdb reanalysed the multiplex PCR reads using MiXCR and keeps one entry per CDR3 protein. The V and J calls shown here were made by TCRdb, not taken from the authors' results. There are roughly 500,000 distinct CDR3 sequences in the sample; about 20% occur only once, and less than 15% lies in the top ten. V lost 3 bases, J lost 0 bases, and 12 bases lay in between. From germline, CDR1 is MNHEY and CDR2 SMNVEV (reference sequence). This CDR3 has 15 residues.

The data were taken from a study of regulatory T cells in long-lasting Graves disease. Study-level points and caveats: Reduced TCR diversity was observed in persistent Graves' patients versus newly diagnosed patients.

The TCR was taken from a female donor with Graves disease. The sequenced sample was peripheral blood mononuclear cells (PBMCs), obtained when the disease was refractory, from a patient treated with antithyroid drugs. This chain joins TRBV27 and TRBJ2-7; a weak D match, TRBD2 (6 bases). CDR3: CASSFLGGASYEQYF. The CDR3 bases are TGTGCCAGCAGTTTTTTGGGCGGGGCCTCCTACGAGCAGTACTTC.